Sequencing of this T cell receptor beta chain was carried out in a study of shared clonotypes between healthy human individuals. General observations from the study: Of the naive CD4 clonotypes, approximately 5% were shared across several donors.

About this clone: Antigen specificity is unknown.

In germline, CDR1 is MNHNS, CDR2 SASEGT. This CDR3 comprises 15 residues. V shed 8 bases and J shed 6 bases, with 20 bases lying between them. Clones were sequenced by immunoSEQ multiplex PCR, and TCRdb holds only the in-frame ones, with some missing. The sample lists over a million clones; around 97% were seen once. Both subsets, CD45RA+ naive and CD45RA-negative memory, were split from the CD4+ cells. The genes are TRBV6-1 and TRBJ1-5; tentative D call: TRBD1 (6 bases). This sequence originates from a man aged 25-40 years in good health. Sequences were obtained from naive CD4+ T cells sorted from blood. Subset meaning: CD45RA+ positively selected. The CDR3 region has the DNA TGTGCCAGCTCCCCGACAGGATCGGGGGGTCAGCCCCAGCATTTT. It codes for CASSPTGSGGQPQHF.